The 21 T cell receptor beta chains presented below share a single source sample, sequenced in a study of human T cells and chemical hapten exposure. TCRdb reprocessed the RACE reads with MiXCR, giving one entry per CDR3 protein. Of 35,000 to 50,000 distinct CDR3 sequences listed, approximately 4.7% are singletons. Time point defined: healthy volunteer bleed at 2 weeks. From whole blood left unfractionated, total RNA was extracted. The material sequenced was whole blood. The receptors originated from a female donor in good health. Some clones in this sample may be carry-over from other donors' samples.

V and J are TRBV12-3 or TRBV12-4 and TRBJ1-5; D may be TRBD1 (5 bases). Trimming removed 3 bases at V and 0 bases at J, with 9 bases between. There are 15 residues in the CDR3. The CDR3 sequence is CASSFRTLSNQPQHF. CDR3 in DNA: TGTGCCAGCAGTTTCCGGACACTTAGCAATCAGCCCCAGCATTTT.

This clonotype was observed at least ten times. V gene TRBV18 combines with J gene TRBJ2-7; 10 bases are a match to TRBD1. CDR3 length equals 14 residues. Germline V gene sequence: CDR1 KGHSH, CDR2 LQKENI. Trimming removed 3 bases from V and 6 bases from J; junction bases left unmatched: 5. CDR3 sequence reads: CASSPRQGALEQYF. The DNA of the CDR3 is TGTGCCAGCTCACCCCGACAGGGGGCTCTCGAGCAGTACTTC.

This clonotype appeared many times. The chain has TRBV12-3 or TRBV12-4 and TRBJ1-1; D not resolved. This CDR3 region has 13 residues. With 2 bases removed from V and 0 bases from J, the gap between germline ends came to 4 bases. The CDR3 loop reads CASSLTVNTEAFF. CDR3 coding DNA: TGTGCCAGCAGTTTAACGGTGAACACTGAAGCTTTCTTT.

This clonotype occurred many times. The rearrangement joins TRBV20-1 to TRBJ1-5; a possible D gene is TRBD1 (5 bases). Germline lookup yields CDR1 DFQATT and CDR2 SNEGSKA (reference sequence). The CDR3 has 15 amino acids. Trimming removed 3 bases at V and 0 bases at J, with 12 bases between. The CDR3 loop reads CSARPQGYSNQPQHF. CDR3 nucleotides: TGCAGTGCTAGGCCTCAGGGATATAGCAATCAGCCCCAGCATTTT.

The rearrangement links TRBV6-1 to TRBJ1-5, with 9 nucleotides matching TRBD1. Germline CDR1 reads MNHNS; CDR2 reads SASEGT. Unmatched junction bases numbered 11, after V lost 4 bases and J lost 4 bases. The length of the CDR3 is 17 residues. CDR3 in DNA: TGTGCCAGCAGTGTAACTACGGTCGGGACAGGGAATCAGCCCCAGCATTTT. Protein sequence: CASSVTTVGTGNQPQHF.

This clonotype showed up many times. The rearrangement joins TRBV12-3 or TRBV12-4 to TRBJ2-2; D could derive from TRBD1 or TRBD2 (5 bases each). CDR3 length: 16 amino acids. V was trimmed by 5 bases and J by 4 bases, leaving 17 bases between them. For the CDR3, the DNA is TGTGCCAGCAGTACGGGGCTAGGGTTAGGCACCGGGGAGCTGTTTTTT. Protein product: CASSTGLGLGTGELFF.

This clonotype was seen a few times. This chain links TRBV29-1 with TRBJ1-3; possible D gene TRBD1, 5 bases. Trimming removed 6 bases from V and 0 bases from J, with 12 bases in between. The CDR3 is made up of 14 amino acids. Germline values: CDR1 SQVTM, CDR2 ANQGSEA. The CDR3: CSVAATGSGNTIYF. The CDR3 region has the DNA TGCAGCGTCGCCGCCACAGGCTCTGGAAACACCATATATTTT.

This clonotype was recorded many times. This chain's CDR3 is CAISDSSNQPQHF. The CDR3 region has the DNA TGTGCCATCAGTGACTCCAGCAATCAGCCCCAGCATTTT. The chain carries TRBV10-3 and TRBJ1-5; no definite D call. Trimming stripped 3 bases from V and 1 base from J, with 4 bases between. Germline assignment: CDR1 ENHRY and CDR2 SYGVKD. This CDR3 comprises 13 residues.

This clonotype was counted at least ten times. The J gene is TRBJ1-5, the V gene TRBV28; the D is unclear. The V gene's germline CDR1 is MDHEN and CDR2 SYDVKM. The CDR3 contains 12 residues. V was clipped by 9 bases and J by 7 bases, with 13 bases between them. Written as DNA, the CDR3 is TGTGCCAGTGAAAGGGCCGGGCAGCCCCAGCATTTT. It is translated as CASERAGQPQHF.

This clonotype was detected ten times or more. The CDR3 loop is CASSQGQNYNEQFF. CDR3 coding DNA: TGTGCCAGCAGCCAGGGACAGAACTACAATGAGCAGTTCTTC. This chain joins TRBV14 and TRBJ2-1; TRBD1 aligns across 7 bases. With V trimmed by 3 bases and J by 3 bases, 2 bases remained unmatched. This CDR3 has 14 amino acids. The germline CDR1 and CDR2 sequences are SGHDN and FVKESK.

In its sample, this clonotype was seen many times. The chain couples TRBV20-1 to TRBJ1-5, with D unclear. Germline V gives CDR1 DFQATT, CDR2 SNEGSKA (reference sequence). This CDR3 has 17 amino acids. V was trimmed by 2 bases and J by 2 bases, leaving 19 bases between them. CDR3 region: CSARQVSLSVGNQPQHF. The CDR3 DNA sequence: TGCAGTGCTAGACAAGTTAGCCTTAGCGTAGGCAATCAGCCCCAGCATTTT.

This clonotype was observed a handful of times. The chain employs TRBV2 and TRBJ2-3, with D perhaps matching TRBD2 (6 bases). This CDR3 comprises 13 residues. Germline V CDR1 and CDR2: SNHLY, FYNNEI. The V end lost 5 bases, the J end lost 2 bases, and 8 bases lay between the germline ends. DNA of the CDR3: TGTGCCAGCAGTTGGGGACTCACAGATACGCAGTATTTT. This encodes CASSWGLTDTQYF. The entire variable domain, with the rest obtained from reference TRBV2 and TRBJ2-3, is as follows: EPEVTQTPSHQVTQMGQEVILRCVPISNHLYFYWYRQILGQKVEFLVSFYNNEISEKSEIFDDQFSVERPDGSNFTLKIRSTKLEDSAMYFCASSWGLTDTQYFGPGTRLTVL.

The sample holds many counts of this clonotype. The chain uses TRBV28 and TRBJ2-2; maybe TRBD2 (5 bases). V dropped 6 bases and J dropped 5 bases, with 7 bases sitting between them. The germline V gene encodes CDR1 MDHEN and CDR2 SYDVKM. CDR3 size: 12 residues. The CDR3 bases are TGTGCCAGCAGATCGGGGACCGGGGAGCTGTTTTTT. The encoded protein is CASRSGTGELFF.

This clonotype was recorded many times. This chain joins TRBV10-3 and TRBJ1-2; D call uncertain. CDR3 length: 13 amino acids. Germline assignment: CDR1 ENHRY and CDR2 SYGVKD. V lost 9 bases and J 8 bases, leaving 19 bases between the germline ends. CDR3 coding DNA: TGTGCCATTCTGTTAACCCCCATCCAGGGCTACACCTTC. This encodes CAILLTPIQGYTF.

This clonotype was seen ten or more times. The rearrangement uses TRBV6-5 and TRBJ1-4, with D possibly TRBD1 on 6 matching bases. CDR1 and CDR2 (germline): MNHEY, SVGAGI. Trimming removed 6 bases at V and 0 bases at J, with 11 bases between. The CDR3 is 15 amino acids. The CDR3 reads CASRPRGATNEKLFF. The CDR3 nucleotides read TGTGCCAGCAGGCCCAGGGGAGCAACTAATGAAAAACTGTTTTTT.

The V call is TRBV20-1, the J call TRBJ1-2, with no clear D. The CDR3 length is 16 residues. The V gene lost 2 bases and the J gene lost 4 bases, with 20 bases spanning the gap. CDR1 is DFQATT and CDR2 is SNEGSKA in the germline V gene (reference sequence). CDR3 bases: TGCAGTGCTAGATCCCTTAAGGGAGTGGACCTCTATGGCTACACCTTC. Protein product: CSARSLKGVDLYGYTF.

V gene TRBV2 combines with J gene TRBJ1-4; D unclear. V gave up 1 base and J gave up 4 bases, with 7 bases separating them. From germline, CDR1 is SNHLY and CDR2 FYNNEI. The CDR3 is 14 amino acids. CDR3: CASSEDAYNEKLFF. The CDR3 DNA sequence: TGTGCCAGCAGTGAAGATGCCTATAATGAAAAACTGTTTTTT.

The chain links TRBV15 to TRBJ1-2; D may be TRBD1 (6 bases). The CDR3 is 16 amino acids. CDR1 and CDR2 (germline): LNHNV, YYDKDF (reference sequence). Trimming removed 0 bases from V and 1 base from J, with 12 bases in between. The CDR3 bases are TGTGCCACCAGCAGAGAGGGAGGACAGCTTAACTATGGCTACACCTTC. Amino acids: CATSREGGQLNYGYTF.

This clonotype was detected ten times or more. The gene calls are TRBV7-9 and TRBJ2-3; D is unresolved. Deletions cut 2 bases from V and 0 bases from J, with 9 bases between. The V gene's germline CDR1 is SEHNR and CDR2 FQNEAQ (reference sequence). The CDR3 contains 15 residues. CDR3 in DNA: TGTGCCAGCAGCTTAAAAGGACGGAGCACAGATACGCAGTATTTT. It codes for CASSLKGRSTDTQYF.

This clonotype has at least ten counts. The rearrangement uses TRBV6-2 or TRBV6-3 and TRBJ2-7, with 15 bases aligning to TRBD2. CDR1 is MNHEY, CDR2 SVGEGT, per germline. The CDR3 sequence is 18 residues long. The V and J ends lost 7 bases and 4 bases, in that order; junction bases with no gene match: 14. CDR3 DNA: TGTGCCAGCAAACGCGTCGGGACTAGCGGGGGGCAAAGTTACGAGCAGTACTTC. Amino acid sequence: CASKRVGTSGGQSYEQYF.

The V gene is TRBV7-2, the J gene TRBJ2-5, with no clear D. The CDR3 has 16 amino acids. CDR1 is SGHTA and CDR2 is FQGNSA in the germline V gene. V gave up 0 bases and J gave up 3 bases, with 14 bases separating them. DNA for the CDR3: TGTGCCAGCAGCTTAGCGTTTAGGGCTAGAGAAGAGACCCAGTACTTC. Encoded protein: CASSLAFRAREETQYF.